Each of the 4 T cell receptor beta chains below was sequenced from the same sample in a study of CXCR3-negative and CXCR3-positive naive CD8 T cells. Study-level findings and limits: Greater hydrophobicity was found in TRB CDR3s of CXCR3-positive naive cells than of CXCR3-negative naive cells.

These receptors' targets are unknown. In preparing the TRB cDNA libraries, 5' RACE with UMI labels was used. From its re-call of the 5' RACE reads, TCRdb lists each CDR3 protein once, without DNA. The table lists approximately 96,000 distinct CDR3 sequences. Sequencing was performed on naive CXCR3+ CD8+ T cells from blood. Subset here: CD45RO-CCR7+CD27+CD95- naive CD8+ T cells expressing CXCR3 (TNR3+). The receptors here all came from a human donor in good health. Some clones in this sample may be carry-over from other donors' samples.

V usage is TRBV7-2 and J usage is TRBJ2-7; TCRdb calls TRBD2, which cannot be checked without DNA. This CDR3 has 15 amino acids. Germline V lookup: CDR1 SGHTA, CDR2 FQGNSA. The CDR3 spells CASSPGLAGAYEQYF. Based on the CDR3 plus reference TRBV7-2 and TRBJ2-7, the full variable domain is GAGVSQSPSNKVTEKGKDVELRCDPISGHTALYWYRQSLGQGLEFLIYFQGNSAPDKSGLPSDRFSAERTGGSVSTLTIQRTQQEDSAVYLCASSPGLAGAYEQYFGPGTRLTVT.

This sequence joins TRBV7-9 and TRBJ1-1. The germline CDR1 and CDR2 sequences are SEHNR and FQNEAQ (reference sequence). The length of the CDR3 is 12 residues. The CDR3 loop is CASIRGRTEAFF. Full variable domain (rest looked up from reference TRBV7-9 and TRBJ1-1): DTGVSQNPRHKITKRGQNVTFRCDPISEHNRLYWYRQTLGQGPEFLTYFQNEAQLEKSRLLSDRFSAERPKGSFSTLEIQRTEQGDSAMYLCASIRGRTEAFFGQGTRLTVV.

This chain links TRBV20-1 with TRBJ2-1; lacking DNA, the TRBD1 call made by TCRdb goes unchecked. CDR3 size: 15 residues. Germline lookup yields CDR1 DFQATT and CDR2 SNEGSKA (reference sequence). The CDR3 sequence: CSARDPKQGYNEQFF.

The chain employs TRBV29-1 and TRBJ2-2; TCRdb reports TRBD1, a call that lacks DNA to check it against. This CDR3 region has 13 residues. CDR1 SQVTM and CDR2 ANQGSEA come from the germline V gene. The CDR3 loop reads CGVTGSADGELFF.